These T cell receptor beta chains were read from a single sample in a study of T-cell reconstitution after alpha-beta-depleted transplantation in children. TCRdb re-analysed the PCR reads in MiXCR, keeping a single row per CDR3 protein. The sample shows roughly 100,000 distinct CDR3 sequences, roughly 8.8% of them seen only once. The specimen was PBMCs from the stem cell graft donor, collected from the stem cell graft. These receptors all stem from a human donor who donated a stem cell graft to a child with congenital amegakaryocytic thrombocytopenia. Each CDR3 is given without its conserved first and last residue.

V gene: TRBV14
J gene: TRBJ2-7
CDR3 protein: ASSPPGSEQY

V gene: TRBV12-3/TRBV12-4
J gene: TRBJ2-1
CDR3 protein: ASRGLADEQF

V gene: TRBV20-1
J gene: TRBJ2-3
CDR3 protein: SARDSQLAGGTDTQY

V gene: TRBV28
J gene: TRBJ2-5
CDR3 protein: ASSLVAKETQY

V gene: TRBV27
J gene: TRBJ2-7
CDR3 protein: ASRATGSYEQY

V gene: TRBV4-1
J gene: TRBJ2-1
CDR3 protein: ASRLSGRASGEQF

V gene: TRBV12-3/TRBV12-4
J gene: TRBJ1-2
CDR3 protein: ASSFSGVNYGYT

V gene: TRBV10-3
J gene: TRBJ1-1
CDR3 protein: AIRRQGEGNTEAF

V gene: TRBV7-2
J gene: TRBJ2-5
CDR3 protein: ASSLRADNHQETQY

V gene: TRBV4-1
J gene: TRBJ2-2
CDR3 protein: ASSQEGTGVAGELF

V gene: TRBV7-9
J gene: TRBJ2-3
CDR3 protein: ASTPQAGGPNTQY

V gene: TRBV7-2
J gene: TRBJ1-2
CDR3 protein: ASSPVEGYGYT

V gene: TRBV4-3
J gene: TRBJ2-1
CDR3 protein: ASSQTGEEYNEQF

V gene: TRBV5-6
J gene: TRBJ2-2
CDR3 protein: ASSSATSGLNTGELF

V gene: TRBV7-8
J gene: TRBJ2-3
CDR3 protein: ASSFPLRAEASDTQY

V gene: TRBV20-1
J gene: TRBJ2-7
CDR3 protein: SASGQSYEQY

V gene: TRBV4-1
J gene: TRBJ2-1
CDR3 protein: ASSLGLAGENEQF

V gene: TRBV12-3/TRBV12-4
J gene: TRBJ1-2
CDR3 protein: ASGTLPRRGYT